This paragraph covers one TCR beta chain sequence. Its antigen is currently unknown. The sample belongs to a study of T cell responses to AZD1222 COVID-19 vaccine. Study as a whole: The analysis combined second doses at about 4 or about 12 weeks. Findings of the study overall: Regions 160-218 and 743-854 held dominance among vaccine-associated CD4 TCRs, which spanned spike. Possibly, clonal diversity was underestimated; donors were largely white British and included more females. Repertoire collection took place solely once the T cell response had peaked.

Only in-frame clones appear in the TCRdb table, and some are missing; sequencing was by immunoSEQ multiplex PCR. This sample has 80,000 or so clones, with roughly nine tenths found just once. CDR1 is ENHRY, CDR2 SYGVKD, per germline. This CDR3 comprises 15 residues. After removal of 2 bases from V and 3 bases from J, the junction contained 4 bases not matched to a gene. Sequencing used peripheral blood, obtained on day 0 of AZD1222 vaccination. This receptor was taken from an adult in good health. V gene TRBV10-3 combines with J gene TRBJ2-1; TRBD1 matches at 7 bases. CDR3 protein: CAISEGTVNYNEQFF. CDR3 coding DNA: TGTGCCATCAGTGAGGGGACAGTTAACTACAATGAGCAGTTCTTC.